These 10 T cell receptor beta chains originate from one sample sequenced in a study of regulatory T cells in long-lasting Graves disease. Arm-PCR of CDR3 regions and iRepertoire HTBI primers were the basis on which TCR beta libraries were built. TCRdb independently ran MiXCR on the multiplex PCR reads; one entry per CDR3 protein. The top ten clones hold roughly 21% of a sample with 370,000 or so distinct CDR3 sequences, roughly 16% of them seen once. The time point was: newly diagnosed GD, antithyroid drugs for less than 3 months. Following extraction of RNA from PBMCs, that RNA was used to make the TCR library. These data were also reused for a study on T cells in Graves' hyperthyroidism and ophthalmopathy.

Material: peripheral blood mononuclear cells (PBMCs), obtained at new diagnosis, from a patient treated with antithyroid drugs. Receptor source: a woman under 30 with Graves disease.

This clonotype was detected many times. The rearrangement joins TRBV27 to TRBJ2-7, with 7 bases identical to TRBD1. CDR3 length equals 14 residues. V lost 5 bases, J lost 1 base, and 5 bases stayed unmatched. Germline CDR1 MNHEY, CDR2 SMNVEV (reference sequence). The CDR3 reads CASSEGGQSYEQYF. CDR3 bases: TGTGCCAGCAGTGAAGGGGGACAGTCCTACGAGCAGTACTTC.

This clonotype was counted between two and nine times. V is TRBV4-1 and J is TRBJ2-5, with TRBD2 identical over 7 bases. The CDR3 length is 15 residues. V shed 1 base, J shed 4 bases, and the junction held 6 bases outside the gene matches. Germline V gene data show CDR1 as MGHRA and CDR2 as YSYEKL. The CDR3 bases are TGCGCCAGCAGCCAAGGGCCGGGAGGCTTAGAGACCCAGTACTTC. The encoded protein is CASSQGPGGLETQYF.

The rearrangement joins TRBV7-9 to TRBJ1-5; a weak D match, TRBD1 (5 bases). Between the trimmed V and J ends, which lost 8 bases and 2 bases, there was a span of 19 bases. Germline assignment: CDR1 SEHNR and CDR2 FQNEAQ (reference sequence). CDR3 length: 16 amino acids. The CDR3 nucleotides read TGTGCCAGCGCTTTGGGGGGTAGGGGTGGCAATCAGCCCCAGCATTTT. It translates to CASALGGRGGNQPQHF.

Comment on this clonotype: Since a far larger clone is one base different, this is likely a read error. V usage is TRBV2 and J usage is TRBJ2-4, with TRBD1 matching 10 bases. Germline-derived CDR1 and CDR2 are SNHLY and FYNNEI. The CDR3 totals 16 residues. The CDR3 DNA sequence: TGTGCCAGCAGTTTGTCCGGGACAGGGGAAAACTATGGCTACGCCTTC. Translation: CASSLSGTGENYGYAF.

This clonotype was picked up many times. The chain links TRBV27 to TRBJ2-7, with a tentative D call TRBD1 (5 bases). V lost 4 bases and J lost 4, with 11 bases in between. Germline CDR1 and CDR2: MNHEY and SMNVEV (reference sequence). CDR3 size: 13 residues. This CDR3 reads CASSSGLGYEQYF. In DNA, the CDR3 is TGTGCCAGCAGTTCAGGGTTGGGATACGAGCAGTACTTC.

There are many counts of this clonotype. The V and J genes are TRBV18 and TRBJ2-1, with TRBD2 as a possible D gene (6 bases). V lost 0 bases and J 9 bases, leaving 9 bases between the germline ends. The CDR3 has 13 residues. Germline CDR1 reads KGHSH; CDR2 reads LQKENI. The CDR3 reads CASSPPGGGEQFF. DNA of the CDR3: TGTGCCAGCTCACCACCGGGAGGTGGTGAGCAGTTCTTC.

This clonotype appeared a few times. The rearrangement uses TRBV2 and TRBJ1-5; tentatively, D is TRBD1 (5 bases). V shed 8 bases and J shed 6 bases, with 14 bases lying between them. CDR3 length equals 13 residues. CDR1 SNHLY and CDR2 FYNNEI come from the germline V gene. The CDR3: CASGPVGVQPQHF. The CDR3, as DNA: TGTGCCAGCGGGCCCGTGGGGGTTCAGCCCCAGCATTTT.

The CDR3 DNA reads TGTGCCAGCAGCCAAGATAACCGCTTGGGGGCTTTCTTT. Translation: CASSQDNRLGAFF. V usage is TRBV3-1 and J usage is TRBJ1-1; D gene ambiguous. The germline gives CDR1 LGHDT, CDR2 YNNKEL (reference sequence). Trimming removed 0 bases at V and 11 bases at J, with 13 bases between. The CDR3 covers 13 residues.

This clonotype has ten or more counts. V and J are TRBV11-2 and TRBJ2-5, with 14 positions matching TRBD2. J lost 2 bases, V lost 5 bases, and 7 bases had no gene match. CDR1 SGHAT and CDR2 FQNNGV come from the germline V gene. CDR3 length: 17 residues. The DNA of the CDR3 is TGTGCCAGCAGCCGTTCTGGACTAGCGGGGGGTCAAGAGACCCAGTACTTC. Translated: CASSRSGLAGGQETQYF.

This clonotype came up many times. The chain couples TRBV30 to TRBJ2-7; no firm D call. CDR1 is GTSNPN and CDR2 is SVGIG in the germline V gene (reference sequence). V lost 0 bases and J lost 7, with 7 bases in between. The CDR3 consists of 11 residues. The CDR3 protein is CAWSVQREQYF. The CDR3 DNA sequence: TGTGCCTGGAGTGTACAGAGAGAGCAGTACTTC.